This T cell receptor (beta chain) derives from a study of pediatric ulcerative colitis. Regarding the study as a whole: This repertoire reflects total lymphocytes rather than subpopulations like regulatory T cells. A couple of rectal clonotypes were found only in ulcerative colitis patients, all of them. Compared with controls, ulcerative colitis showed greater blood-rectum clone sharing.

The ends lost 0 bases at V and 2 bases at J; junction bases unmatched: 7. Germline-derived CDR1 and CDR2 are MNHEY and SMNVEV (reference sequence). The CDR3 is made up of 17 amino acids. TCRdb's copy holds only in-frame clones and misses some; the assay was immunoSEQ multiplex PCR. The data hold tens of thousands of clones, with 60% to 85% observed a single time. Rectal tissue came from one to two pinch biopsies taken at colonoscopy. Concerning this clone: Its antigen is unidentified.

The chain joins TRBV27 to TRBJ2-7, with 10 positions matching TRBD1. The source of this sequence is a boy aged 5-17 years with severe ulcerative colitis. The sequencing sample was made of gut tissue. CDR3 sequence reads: CASSLSLVDRGTYEQYF. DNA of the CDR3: TGTGCCAGCAGTTTATCATTGGTGGACAGGGGGACCTACGAGCAGTACTTC.